Each of the 31 T cell receptor beta chains below was sequenced from the same sample in a study of vaccination effects on CD4 cells after COVID-19. Here immunoSEQ multiplex PCR was the method, and the copy in TCRdb shows in-frame clones only, minus some. The profile shows about 24,000 clones, over 75% of them singletons. Prior to sequencing, the ViraFEST assay stimulated PBMC with viral peptide pools, which expanded the antigen-specific CD4+ T cells. It was after more than 8 days of culture that CD4+ T cells were isolated. As their vaccination, participants received two doses of either BNT162b2 or mRNA-1273. Antigens of these TCRs are unknown. The specimen was CD4+ T cells from PBMCs cultured with HCoV-NL63 spike peptides, collected after COVID-19 vaccination. The receptors originated from a human donor who received a COVID-19 vaccine.

This chain joins TRBV5-4 and TRBJ2-6; 11 positions match TRBD1. The germline V gene has CDR1 SGHNT and CDR2 YYREEE (reference sequence). CDR3 length: 16 amino acids. V lost 4 bases to trimming and J lost 4 bases; unmatched junction nucleotides: 4. The CDR3 sequence is CASSGQGAIGANVLTF. The CDR3 nucleotides are TGTGCCAGCAGCGGACAGGGGGCGATCGGGGCCAACGTCCTGACTTTC.

The gene calls are TRBV25-1 and TRBJ1-6; D might be TRBD1 (5 bases). V lost 6 bases and J 7 bases, leaving 16 bases between the germline ends. Germline lookup yields CDR1 MGHDK and CDR2 SYGVNS. The CDR3 totals 15 residues. This CDR3 reads CASRSPGLANSPLHF. The CDR3 coding sequence is TGTGCCAGCAGGTCCCCAGGGTTGGCAAATTCACCCCTCCACTTT.

This clone has only a few counts. V is TRBV4-3 and J is TRBJ1-2, with D maybe TRBD1 (6 bases). V shed 1 base and J shed 1 base, with 13 bases lying between them. This CDR3 spans 16 amino acids. The germline CDR1 and CDR2 sequences are LGHNA and YSLEER. The CDR3 here is CASSQATGINNYGYTF. The CDR3 DNA follows: TGCGCCAGCAGCCAAGCCACAGGGATTAATAACTATGGCTACACCTTC.

J is TRBJ2-4 and V is TRBV29-1; D perhaps matches TRBD2 (6 bases). The V and J ends lost 6 bases and 0 bases respectively, with 12 bases between them. The CDR3 has 14 residues. Germline V gene lookup returns CDR1 SQVTM and CDR2 ANQGSEA. Here the CDR3 DNA reads TGCAGCGTCAGGAGGGAGTTAGCCAAAAACATTCAGTACTTC. Translation gives CSVRRELAKNIQYF. The entire variable domain, with the rest obtained from reference TRBV29-1 and TRBJ2-4, is as follows: SAVISQKPSRDICQRGTSLTIQCQVDSQVTMMFWYRQQPGQSLTLIATANQGSEATYESGFVIDKFPISRPNLTFSTLTVSNMSPEDSSIYLCSVRRELAKNIQYFGAGTRLSVL.

The chain employs TRBV9 and TRBJ1-6; no firm D call. The CDR3 extends over 14 amino acids. Per the germline V gene, CDR1 is SGDLS and CDR2 is YYNGEE. Between the trimmed V and J ends, which lost 2 bases and 8 bases, there was a span of 11 bases. The CDR3 is CASSVLSGDSPLHF. The DNA of the CDR3 is TGTGCCAGCAGCGTTCTCTCTGGGGATTCACCCCTCCACTTT.

The chain is built from TRBV6-5 and TRBJ2-5; 8 nucleotides line up with TRBD2. This CDR3 is built from 14 residues. Per germline, CDR1 MNHEY and CDR2 SVGAGI. V dropped 5 bases and J dropped 4; count of bases not matched to a gene: 6. CDR3 in DNA: TGTGCCAGCAGTACTGGGACTAGTGGAGAGACCCAGTACTTC. Translation: CASSTGTSGETQYF.

The V gene is TRBV7-2, the J gene TRBJ1-1; D uncertain. The CDR3 covers 11 residues. Trimming left V 4 bases short and J 3 bases short, with 3 bases between. Germline CDR1 SGHTA, CDR2 FQGNSA. The CDR3 DNA sequence: TGTGCCAGCAGCTCCTACACTGAAGCTTTCTTT. It codes for CASSSYTEAFF. Filled out from reference TRBV7-2 and TRBJ1-1, the complete variable domain reads GAGVSQSPSNKVTEKGKDVELRCDPISGHTALYWYRQSLGQGLEFLIYFQGNSAPDKSGLPSDRFSAERTGGSVSTLTIQRTQQEDSAVYLCASSSYTEAFFGQGTRLTVV.

The chain combines TRBV28 with TRBJ1-5, with D possibly TRBD1 on 5 matching bases. Germline-derived CDR1 and CDR2 are MDHEN and SYDVKM. Trimming took off 5 bases at V and 5 bases at J, with 16 bases between the two ends. CDR3 length: 15 residues. CDR3 sequence reads: CASSAPGRGDQPQHF. Here the CDR3 DNA reads TGTGCCAGCAGTGCCCCGGGGAGGGGTGATCAGCCCCAGCATTTT.

The chain combines TRBV5-4 with TRBJ1-4, with 7 bases that match TRBD1. The V segment lost 1 base and the J segment 5 bases; nucleotides outside the gene matches: 2. This CDR3 is 14 amino acids long. The germline CDR1 and CDR2 sequences are SGHNT and YYREEE (reference sequence). The CDR3 spells CASSLQGGNEKLFF. CDR3 DNA: TGTGCCAGCAGCTTGCAGGGGGGGAATGAAAAACTGTTTTTT.

This clone has only one observation. V gene TRBV7-2 combines with J gene TRBJ2-3; D might be TRBD1 (6 bases). V was pared by 6 bases and J by 6 bases, with 19 bases between. The CDR3 length is 15 residues. Per germline, CDR1 SGHTA and CDR2 FQGNSA. The CDR3 here is CASREGGGAPDTQYF. CDR3 nucleotide sequence: TGTGCCAGCAGGGAAGGGGGTGGGGCGCCGGATACGCAGTATTTT.

The chain is built from TRBV5-1 and TRBJ2-3, with 8 positions matching TRBD2. The CDR3 is made up of 14 amino acids. Trimming cost V 6 bases and J 4 bases; bases outside gene matches: 7. Looked up from germline, CDR1 is SGHRS and CDR2 is YFSETQ. In DNA, the CDR3 is TGCGCCAGCAAAACGGGGGGGGGTCCAGATACGCAGTATTTT. It encodes CASKTGGGPDTQYF.

This clone was counted a single time. This chain links TRBV3-1 (or the pseudogene TRBV3-2) with TRBJ1-3, with no clear D. This CDR3 is built from 14 residues. V lost 1 base, J lost 0 bases, and 4 bases lay in between. Per the germline V gene, CDR1 is LGHDT and CDR2 is YNNKEL (reference sequence). The chain's CDR3 is CASSQVDSGNTIYF. The CDR3, as DNA: TGTGCCAGCAGCCAAGTGGACTCTGGAAACACCATATATTTT.

This clone was observed a handful of times. The rearrangement joins TRBV19 to TRBJ1-6, with D uncertain. The V gene's germline CDR1 is LNHDA and CDR2 SQIVND (reference sequence). Between the trimmed V and J ends, which lost 1 base and 3 bases, there was a span of 10 bases. The CDR3 totals 16 residues. The CDR3 nucleotides read TGTGCCAGTAGTATAGCCCGAGGCCGCTATAATTCACCCCTCCACTTT. The encoded protein is CASSIARGRYNSPLHF. Full variable domain (missing parts from reference TRBV19 and TRBJ1-6): DGGITQSPKYLFRKEGQNVTLSCEQNLNHDAMYWYRQDPGQGLRLIYYSQIVNDFQKGDIAEGYSVSREKKESFPLTVTSAQKNPTAFYLCASSIARGRYNSPLHFGNGTRLTVT.

The gene calls are TRBV27 and TRBJ1-6, with D possibly matching TRBD1 (5 bases). V shed 2 bases and J shed 10 bases, with 15 bases lying between them. This CDR3 spans 15 amino acids. Germline assignment: CDR1 MNHEY and CDR2 SMNVEV (reference sequence). CDR3 sequence: CASSLGGDVGSPLHF. The CDR3 nucleotides are TGTGCCAGCAGTTTAGGGGGGGATGTGGGCTCACCCCTCCACTTT.

By frequency in the sample, this clone is large. The CDR3 DNA follows: TGTGCCAGCAGCGCCCTTCAGGGTGTGTATGGCTACACCTTC. As protein: CASSALQGVYGYTF. The chain employs TRBV6-5 and TRBJ1-2, with D possibly matching TRBD1 (5 bases). The CDR3 has 14 residues. Germline-derived CDR1 and CDR2 are MNHEY and SVGAGI. Between the trimmed V and J ends, which lost 6 bases and 5 bases, there was a span of 16 bases.

This chain links TRBV30 with TRBJ1-2; D gene ambiguous. Trimming took 3 bases from V and 7 from J, leaving 6 bases between them. CDR3 length: 10 residues. Germline-derived CDR1 and CDR2 are GTSNPN and SVGIG (reference sequence). The chain's CDR3 is CAWREGGYTF. CDR3 bases: TGTGCCTGGAGAGAGGGTGGCTACACCTTC.

The chain is built from TRBV25-1 and TRBJ2-5; either TRBD1 or TRBD2 may supply D (5 bases each). The length of the CDR3 is 13 residues. Germline V CDR1 and CDR2: MGHDK, SYGVNS. Trimming took off 10 bases at V and 1 base at J, with 13 bases between the two ends. The CDR3 sequence is CATGGTGQETQYF. CDR3 sequence (DNA): TGTGCCACCGGTGGGACGGGCCAAGAGACCCAGTACTTC.

This chain connects TRBV6-5 to TRBJ2-1; the D is unclear. The ends were cut back, 5 bases at V and 8 bases at J, with 16 bases in the middle. The CDR3 is 14 residues long. Germline assignment: CDR1 MNHEY and CDR2 SVGAGI. The CDR3 spells CASSRIRDGDEQFF. Written as DNA, the CDR3 is TGTGCCAGCAGTCGGATAAGGGATGGCGATGAGCAGTTCTTC.

The chain has TRBV5-1 and TRBJ2-1, with a possible D match to TRBD2 (6 bases). CDR3 length: 14 residues. Germline CDR1 and CDR2: SGHRS and YFSETQ. The ends were cut back, 1 base at V and 3 bases at J, with 8 bases in the middle. The CDR3 coding sequence is TGCGCCAGCAGCTTGCGGGAGTACTACAATGAGCAGTTCTTC. It codes for CASSLREYYNEQFF.

This rearrangement joins TRBV20-1 to TRBJ1-2, with 7 bases aligning to TRBD1. The germline CDR1 and CDR2 sequences are DFQATT and SNEGSKA (reference sequence). Trimming at V came to 3 bases and at J to 3 bases, leaving 10 bases not matched to a gene. The length of the CDR3 is 15 residues. The CDR3 DNA is TGCAGTGCTAGTTCTGGGGAGGGGGCTCACTATGGCTACACCTTC. This sequence encodes CSASSGEGAHYGYTF.

The rearrangement links TRBV9 to TRBJ1-3; tentative D call: TRBD1 (6 bases). The CDR3 sequence is 15 residues long. Looked up from germline, CDR1 is SGDLS and CDR2 is YYNGEE. Trimming removed 10 bases from V and 4 bases from J, with 21 bases in between. The CDR3 here is CASSPGAITGNTIYF. CDR3 DNA sequence: TGTGCCTCAAGTCCGGGGGCGATAACCGGAAACACCATATATTTT.

This CDR3 reads CASSSLTTGELFF. As DNA, the CDR3 is TGCGCCAGCAGCTCCCTCACCACCGGGGAGCTGTTTTTT. This rearrangement joins TRBV5-1 to TRBJ2-2; the D is unclear. This CDR3 is built from 13 residues. Germline assignment: CDR1 SGHRS and CDR2 YFSETQ. V dropped 3 bases and J dropped 4 bases, with 7 bases sitting between them.

This clone is termed medium-sized. The chain is built from TRBV5-8 and TRBJ2-5; 9 bases map to TRBD1. The germline V gene encodes CDR1 SGHTS and CDR2 YDEGEE. V lost 3 bases and J lost 3; bases outside the gene matches: 9. The CDR3 extends over 16 amino acids. CDR3 residues: CASSSGQGGMKETQYF. In nucleotides, the CDR3 is TGTGCCAGCAGCTCGGGACAGGGAGGGATGAAAGAGACCCAGTACTTC.

The chain recombines TRBV18 with TRBJ2-5; D is tentatively TRBD1 or TRBD2 (5 bases each). CDR3 size: 12 residues. The V and J ends lost 2 bases and 7 bases respectively, with 8 bases between them. Germline values: CDR1 KGHSH, CDR2 LQKENI. The CDR3, as DNA: TGTGCCAGCTCACCAGAGGGGCCGACCCAGTACTTC. Translation: CASSPEGPTQYF. The full variable domain, with the rest looked up from reference TRBV18 and TRBJ2-5, is NAGVMQNPRHLVRRRGQEARLRCSPMKGHSHVYWYRQLPEEGLKFMVYLQKENIIDESGMPKERFSAEFPKEGPSILRIQQVVRGDSAAYFCASSPEGPTQYFGPGTRLLVL.

This chain joins TRBV9 and TRBJ2-5; TRBD2 agrees at 9 bases. The germline gives CDR1 SGDLS, CDR2 YYNGEE. This CDR3 region has 15 residues. J was trimmed by 4 bases and V by 0 bases; bases with no gene match: 4. This CDR3 is CASSVAAGGGETQYF. The CDR3 DNA is TGTGCCAGCAGCGTAGCGGCGGGGGGGGGAGAGACCCAGTACTTC.

The chain links TRBV3-1 (or the pseudogene TRBV3-2) to TRBJ2-7; D is possibly TRBD1 (5 bases). CDR3 length: 13 amino acids. Trimming removed 0 bases at V and 3 bases at J, with 6 bases between. Germline-derived CDR1 and CDR2 are LGHDT and YNNKEL (reference sequence). DNA for the CDR3: TGTGCCAGCAGCCAAGATACAGGCTACGAGCAGTACTTC. It yields the protein CASSQDTGYEQYF.

Relative to its sample, this clone is medium-sized. The chain carries TRBV30 and TRBJ1-6, with D hard to call. This CDR3 has 13 residues. Germline CDR1 and CDR2: GTSNPN and SVGIG (reference sequence). Trimming took 2 bases from V and 7 from J, leaving 9 bases between them. CDR3 protein: CAWSTQPNSPLHF. DNA of the CDR3: TGTGCCTGGAGTACCCAACCGAATTCACCCCTCCACTTT.

This clone appeared a few times. The chain joins TRBV2 to TRBJ1-5; maybe TRBD1 (6 bases). In germline, CDR1 is SNHLY, CDR2 FYNNEI. Trimming took off 7 bases at V and 6 bases at J, with 13 bases between the two ends. The CDR3 consists of 13 residues. CDR3 DNA: TGTGCCAGCAAGACAGGACCTCTTCAGCCCCAGCATTTT. Its translation is CASKTGPLQPQHF.

This clone was picked up one time. V is TRBV5-6 and J is TRBJ1-4; D possibly corresponds to TRBD1 (5 bases). The ends were cut back, 5 bases at V and 11 bases at J, with 10 bases in the middle. Looked up from germline, CDR1 is SGHDT and CDR2 is YYEEEE. The CDR3 is 11 residues long. Written as DNA, the CDR3 is TGTGCCAGCAGTCGGGGGGGGAAACTGTTTTTT. This codes for CASSRGGKLFF.

This clone was detected a few times. This chain joins TRBV21-1 and TRBJ2-1; TRBD1, the table's D call, lacks a check against the DNA. TRBV21-1 is listed as a pseudogene. This CDR3 region has 15 residues. This chain's CDR3 is CASSTTPGQGCEQFF. DNA of the CDR3: TGTGCCAGCAGCACAACTCCGGGACAGGGATGTGAGCAGTTCTTC.

The chain uses TRBV27 and TRBJ2-7; D possibly corresponds to TRBD1 (6 bases). V lost 5 bases and J 0 bases, leaving 17 bases between the germline ends. The CDR3 contains 16 residues. Germline CDR1 MNHEY, CDR2 SMNVEV (reference sequence). The CDR3 here is CASSLRQVASSYEQYF. The CDR3 DNA follows: TGTGCCAGCAGTCTCCGACAGGTCGCTTCCTCCTACGAGCAGTACTTC.